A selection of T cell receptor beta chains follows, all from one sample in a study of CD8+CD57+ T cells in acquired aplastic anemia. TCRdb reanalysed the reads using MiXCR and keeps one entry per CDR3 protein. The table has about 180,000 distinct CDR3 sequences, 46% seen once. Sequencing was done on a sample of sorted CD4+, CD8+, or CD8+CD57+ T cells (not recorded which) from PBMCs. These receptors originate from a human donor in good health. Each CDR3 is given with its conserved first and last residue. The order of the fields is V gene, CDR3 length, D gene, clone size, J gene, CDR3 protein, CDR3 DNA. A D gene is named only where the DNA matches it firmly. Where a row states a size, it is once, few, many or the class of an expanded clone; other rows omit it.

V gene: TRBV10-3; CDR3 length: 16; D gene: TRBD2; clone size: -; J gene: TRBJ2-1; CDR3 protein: CAIQGTSGGFYNEQFF; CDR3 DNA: TGTGCCATTCAGGGCACTAGCGGGGGGTTCTACAATGAGCAGTTCTTC
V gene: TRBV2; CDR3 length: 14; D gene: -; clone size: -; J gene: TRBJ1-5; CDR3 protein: CASSEGGGHQPQHF; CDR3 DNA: TGTGCCAGCAGTGAAGGTGGGGGGCATCAGCCCCAGCATTTT
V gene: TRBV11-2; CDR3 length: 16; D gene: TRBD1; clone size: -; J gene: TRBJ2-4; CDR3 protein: CASSLVTGGSKNVQYF; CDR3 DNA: TGTGCCAGCAGCTTAGTGACAGGGGGATCAAAAAACGTTCAGTACTTC
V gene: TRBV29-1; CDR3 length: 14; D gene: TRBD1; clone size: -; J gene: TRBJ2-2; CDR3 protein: CSGQTGVNTGELFF; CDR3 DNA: TGCAGCGGGCAGACAGGGGTGAACACCGGGGAGCTGTTTTTT
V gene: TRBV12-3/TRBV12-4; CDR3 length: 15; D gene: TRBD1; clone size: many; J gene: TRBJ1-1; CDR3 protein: CASSPRTGRNTEAFF; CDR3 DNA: TGTGCCAGCAGCCCCCGGACAGGACGGAACACTGAAGCTTTCTTT
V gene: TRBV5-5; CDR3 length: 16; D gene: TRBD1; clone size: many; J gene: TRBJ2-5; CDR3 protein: CASSLVGTGGLETQYF; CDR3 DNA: TGTGCCAGCAGCTTAGTTGGGACAGGGGGCCTAGAGACCCAGTACTTC
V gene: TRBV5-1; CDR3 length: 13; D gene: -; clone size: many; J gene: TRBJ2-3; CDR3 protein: CASSWRAADTQYF; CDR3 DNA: TGCGCCAGCAGCTGGAGAGCGGCAGATACGCAGTATTTT
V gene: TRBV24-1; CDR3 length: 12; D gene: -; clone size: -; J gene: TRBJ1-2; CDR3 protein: CATSEGGVGYAF; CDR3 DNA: TGTGCCACCAGTGAGGGGGGAGTCGGCTACGCCTTC
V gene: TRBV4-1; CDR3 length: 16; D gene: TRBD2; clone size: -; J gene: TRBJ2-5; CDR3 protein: CASSHGTSGGKETQYF; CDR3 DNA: TGCGCCAGCAGCCACGGGACTAGCGGGGGGAAAGAGACCCAGTACTTC
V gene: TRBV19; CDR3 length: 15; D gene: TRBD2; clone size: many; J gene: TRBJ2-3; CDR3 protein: CASSISGSLTDTQYF; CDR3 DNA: TGTGCCAGTAGTATTAGCGGGAGTCTTACAGATACGCAGTATTTT
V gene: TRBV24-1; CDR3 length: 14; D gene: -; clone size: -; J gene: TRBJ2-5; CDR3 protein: CATSVGGDGSAQYF; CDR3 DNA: TGTGCCACCAGTGTAGGAGGGGACGGTTCGGCCCAGTACTTC
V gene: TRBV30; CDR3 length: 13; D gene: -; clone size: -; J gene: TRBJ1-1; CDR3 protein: CAWSTRMNTGAFF; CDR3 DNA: TGTGCCTGGAGTACCCGGATGAACACTGGAGCTTTCTTT
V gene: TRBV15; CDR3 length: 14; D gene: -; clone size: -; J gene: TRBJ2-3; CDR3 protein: CATSRRTSTDTQYF; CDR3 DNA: TGTGCCACCAGCAGGAGGACTAGCACAGATACGCAGTATTTT
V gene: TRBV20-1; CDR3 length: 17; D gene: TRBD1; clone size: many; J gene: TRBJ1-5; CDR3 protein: CSAVRDRGTYSNQPQHF; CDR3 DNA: TGCAGTGCTGTCCGGGACAGGGGGACGTATAGCAATCAGCCCCAGCATTTT
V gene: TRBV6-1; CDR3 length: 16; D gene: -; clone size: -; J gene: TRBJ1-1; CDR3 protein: CASSKGEARGLPEAFF; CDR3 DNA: TGTGCCAGCAGCAAGGGGGAGGCCAGGGGTTTACCTGAAGCTTTCTTT
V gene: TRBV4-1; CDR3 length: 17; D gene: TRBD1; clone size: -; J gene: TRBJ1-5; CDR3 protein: CASSGTGGTVSNQPQHF; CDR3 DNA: TGCGCCAGCAGCGGGACAGGGGGCACGGTAAGCAATCAGCCCCAGCATTTT
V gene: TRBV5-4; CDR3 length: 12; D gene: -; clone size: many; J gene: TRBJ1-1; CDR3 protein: CASSFRDREAFF; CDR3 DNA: TGTGCCAGCAGCTTCCGGGACCGAGAAGCTTTCTTT
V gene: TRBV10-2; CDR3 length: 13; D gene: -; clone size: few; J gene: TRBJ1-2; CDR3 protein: CASSPTGIRGYTF; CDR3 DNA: TGCGCCAGCAGCCCCACCGGGATCCGTGGCTACACCTTC
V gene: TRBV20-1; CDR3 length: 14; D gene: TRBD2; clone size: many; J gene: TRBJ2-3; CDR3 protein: CSARLAGVADTQYF; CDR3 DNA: TGCAGTGCAAGACTAGCGGGAGTGGCAGATACGCAGTATTTT
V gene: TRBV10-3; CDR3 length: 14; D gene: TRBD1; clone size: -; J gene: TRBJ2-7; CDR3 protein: CAISDRDSSYEQYF; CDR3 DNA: TGTGCCATCAGTGACAGGGACAGCTCCTACGAGCAGTACTTC
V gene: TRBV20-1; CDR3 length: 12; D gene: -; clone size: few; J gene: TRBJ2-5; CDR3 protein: CSSDAQGETQYF; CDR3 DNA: TGCAGTTCGGACGCCCAGGGGGAGACCCAGTACTTC
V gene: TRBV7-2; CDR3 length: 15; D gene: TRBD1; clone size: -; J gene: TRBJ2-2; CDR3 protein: CASSYPRGRAGELFF; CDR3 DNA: TGTGCCAGCAGCTACCCAAGGGGGCGAGCCGGGGAGCTGTTTTTT
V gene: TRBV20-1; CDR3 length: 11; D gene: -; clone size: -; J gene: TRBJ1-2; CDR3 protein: CSAESGDGYTF; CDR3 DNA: TGCAGTGCTGAATCAGGGGACGGCTACACCTTC
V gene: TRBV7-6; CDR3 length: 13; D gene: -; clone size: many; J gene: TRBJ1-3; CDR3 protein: CASSATSGNTIYF; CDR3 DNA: TGTGCCAGCAGCGCTACATCTGGAAACACCATATATTTT
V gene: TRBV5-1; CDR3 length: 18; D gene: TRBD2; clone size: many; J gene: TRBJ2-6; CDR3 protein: CASRIGLANSSGANVLTF; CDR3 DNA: TGCGCCAGCAGGATAGGACTAGCGAATAGCTCTGGGGCCAACGTCCTGACTTTC
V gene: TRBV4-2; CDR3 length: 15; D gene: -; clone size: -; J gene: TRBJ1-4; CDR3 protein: CASSQDGQQNEKLFF; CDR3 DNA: TGTGCCAGCAGCCAAGATGGACAGCAAAATGAAAAACTGTTTTTT
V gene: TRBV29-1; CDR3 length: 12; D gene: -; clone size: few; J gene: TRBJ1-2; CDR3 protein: CSVVGGGYGYTF; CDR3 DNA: TGCAGCGTTGTGGGAGGGGGCTATGGCTACACCTTC
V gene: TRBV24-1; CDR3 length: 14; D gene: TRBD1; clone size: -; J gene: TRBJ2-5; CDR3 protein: CATSAGTGGETQYF; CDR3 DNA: TGTGCCACCAGTGCTGGGACAGGGGGAGAGACCCAGTACTTC
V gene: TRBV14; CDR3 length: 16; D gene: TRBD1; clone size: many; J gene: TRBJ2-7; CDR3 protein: CASSPNRQGLSYEQYF; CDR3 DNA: TGTGCCAGCAGCCCAAACCGACAGGGGCTCTCCTACGAGCAGTACTTC
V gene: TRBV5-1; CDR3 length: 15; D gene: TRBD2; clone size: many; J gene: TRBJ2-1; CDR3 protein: CASSLVPSGHNEQFF; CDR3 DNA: TGCGCCAGCAGCTTGGTCCCTAGCGGACACAATGAGCAGTTCTTC
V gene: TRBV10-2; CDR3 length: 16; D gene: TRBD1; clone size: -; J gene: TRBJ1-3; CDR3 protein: CATSSDRGQSGNTIYF; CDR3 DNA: TGCGCCACCAGCTCGGACAGGGGGCAATCTGGAAACACCATATATTTT
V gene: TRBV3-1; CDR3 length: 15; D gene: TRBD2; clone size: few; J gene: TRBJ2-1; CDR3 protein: CASSPGGLAYSEQFF; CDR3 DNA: TGTGCCAGCAGCCCGGGGGGACTAGCCTACAGTGAGCAGTTCTTC
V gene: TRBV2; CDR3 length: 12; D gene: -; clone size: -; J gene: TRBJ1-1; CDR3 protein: CASLRDLSEAFF; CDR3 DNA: TGTGCCAGCCTAAGGGACCTGAGCGAAGCTTTCTTT
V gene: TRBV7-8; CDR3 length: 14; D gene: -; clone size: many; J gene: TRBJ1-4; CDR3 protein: CASSLGHVNEKLFF; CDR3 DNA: TGTGCCAGCAGCTTAGGGCACGTTAATGAAAAACTGTTTTTT
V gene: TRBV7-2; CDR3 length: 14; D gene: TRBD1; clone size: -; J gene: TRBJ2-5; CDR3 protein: CASRRTGYQETQYF; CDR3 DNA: TGTGCCAGCAGACGGACAGGCTACCAAGAGACCCAGTACTTC
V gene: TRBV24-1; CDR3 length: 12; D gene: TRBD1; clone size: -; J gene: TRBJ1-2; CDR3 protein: CATSDDREGYTF; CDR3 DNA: TGTGCCACCAGTGACGACAGGGAAGGCTACACCTTC
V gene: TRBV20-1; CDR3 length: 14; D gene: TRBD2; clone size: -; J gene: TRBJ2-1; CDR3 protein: CSARLAGESGEQFF; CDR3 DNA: TGCAGTGCCCGTCTTGCGGGAGAATCCGGTGAGCAGTTCTTC
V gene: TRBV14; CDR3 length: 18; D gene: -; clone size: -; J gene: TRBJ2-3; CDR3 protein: CASSQEVWGEPLSDTQYF; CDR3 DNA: TGTGCCAGCAGCCAAGAAGTATGGGGGGAGCCGCTCTCAGATACGCAGTATTTT
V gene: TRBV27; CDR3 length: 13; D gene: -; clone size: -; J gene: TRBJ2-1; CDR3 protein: CASSLSVGVEQFF; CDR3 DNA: TGTGCCAGCAGTTTATCGGTTGGGGTTGAGCAGTTCTTC
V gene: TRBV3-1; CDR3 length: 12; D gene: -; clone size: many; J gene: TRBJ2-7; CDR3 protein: CASSQRGWEQYF; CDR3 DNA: TGTGCCAGCAGCCAAAGGGGGTGGGAGCAGTACTTC